This TCR beta chain was identified in a study of long-term antiretroviral therapy in people with HIV. The CDR3 totals 16 residues. Germline lookup yields CDR1 SGDLS and CDR2 YYNGEE. With 0 bases removed from V and 0 bases from J, the gap between germline ends came to 10 bases. Inclusion required at least two post-ART and at least one pre-ART PBMC samples. An immunoSEQ assay, version v3.0, was performed at survey level. The data were produced by immunoSEQ multiplex PCR, yet TCRdb's version contains in-frame clones alone and is incomplete. The sample has about 22,000 clones, 84% seen once. Points on this clone: The antigen is unknown.

Study results and limitations: Whereas controls had wider CDR3 length ranges, HIV repertoires had narrower ones. Clones with expansion before ART led the repertoire at all time points. After ART, diversity increased yet remained lower than transplant donor controls.

This TCR was recovered from a man between 18 and 29 years old with HIV. The chain links TRBV9 to TRBJ1-3; D is ambiguous. Sample: unsorted PBMCs, taken 0.1 years before starting antiretroviral therapy. The CDR3 DNA is TGTGCCAGCAGCGTAGCCCCTGACGACTCTGGAAACACCATATATTTT. Its protein product is CASSVAPDDSGNTIYF.